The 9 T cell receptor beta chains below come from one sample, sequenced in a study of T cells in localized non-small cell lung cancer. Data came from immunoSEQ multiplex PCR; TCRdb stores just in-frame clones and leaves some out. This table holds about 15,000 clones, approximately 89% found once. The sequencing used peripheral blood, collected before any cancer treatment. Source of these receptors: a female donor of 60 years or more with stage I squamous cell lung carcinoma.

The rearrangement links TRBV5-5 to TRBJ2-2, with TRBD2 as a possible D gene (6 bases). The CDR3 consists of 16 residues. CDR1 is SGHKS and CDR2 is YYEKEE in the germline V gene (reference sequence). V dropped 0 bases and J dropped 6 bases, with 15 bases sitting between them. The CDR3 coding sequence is TGTGCCAGCAGCTTGGGACTGCGCGGGGCGGCCGGGGAGCTGTTTTTT. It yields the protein CASSLGLRGAAGELFF.

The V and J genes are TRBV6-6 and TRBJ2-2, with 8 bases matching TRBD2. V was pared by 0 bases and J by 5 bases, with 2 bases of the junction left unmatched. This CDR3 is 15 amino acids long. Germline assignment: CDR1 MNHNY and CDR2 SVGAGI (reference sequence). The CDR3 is CASSYSAGDTGELFF. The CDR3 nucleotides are TGTGCCAGCAGTTACTCAGCGGGAGATACCGGGGAGCTGTTTTTT.

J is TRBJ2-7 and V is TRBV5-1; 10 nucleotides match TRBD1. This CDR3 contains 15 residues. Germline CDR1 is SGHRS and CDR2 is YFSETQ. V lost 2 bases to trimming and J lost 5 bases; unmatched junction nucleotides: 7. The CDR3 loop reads CASSFSGTGVNEQYF. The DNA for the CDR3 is TGCGCCAGCAGCTTCTCGGGGACAGGGGTAAACGAGCAGTACTTC.

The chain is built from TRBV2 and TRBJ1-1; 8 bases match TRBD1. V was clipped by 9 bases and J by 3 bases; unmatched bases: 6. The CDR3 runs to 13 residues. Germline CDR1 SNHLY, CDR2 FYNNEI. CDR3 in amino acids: CARLTDRDTEAFF. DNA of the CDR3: TGTGCCAGACTGACGGACAGGGACACTGAAGCTTTCTTT. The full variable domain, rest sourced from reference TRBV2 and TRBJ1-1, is EPEVTQTPSHQVTQMGQEVILRCVPISNHLYFYWYRQILGQKVEFLVSFYNNEISEKSEIFDDQFSVERPDGSNFTLKIRSTKLEDSAMYFCARLTDRDTEAFFGQGTRLTVV.

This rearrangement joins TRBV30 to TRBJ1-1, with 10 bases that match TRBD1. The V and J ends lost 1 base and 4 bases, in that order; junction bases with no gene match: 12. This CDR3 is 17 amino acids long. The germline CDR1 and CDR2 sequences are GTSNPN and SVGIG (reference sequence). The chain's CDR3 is CAWSARQGAHRGTEAFF. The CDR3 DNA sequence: TGTGCCTGGAGTGCTAGACAGGGGGCCCACCGGGGCACTGAAGCTTTCTTT.

The DNA for the CDR3 is TGCGCCAGCACCGCGGTGACAGGGGCAGGGGCGGGCTACACCTTC. Translating it yields CASTAVTGAGAGYTF. This chain uses TRBV4-1 with TRBJ1-2, with 8 bases identical to TRBD1. The CDR3 runs to 15 residues. The V and J ends lost 7 bases and 8 bases, in that order; junction bases with no gene match: 15. Germline CDR1 is MGHRA and CDR2 is YSYEKL.

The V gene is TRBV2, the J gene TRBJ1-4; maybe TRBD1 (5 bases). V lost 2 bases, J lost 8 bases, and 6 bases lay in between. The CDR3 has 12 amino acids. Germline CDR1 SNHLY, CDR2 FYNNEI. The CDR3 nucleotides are TGTGCCAGCAGTGAAAACAGGGAAAAACTGTTTTTT. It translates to CASSENREKLFF.

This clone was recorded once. CDR3 sequence (DNA): TGTGCCAGCAGTTTATCGGGTCCGTTCTCCTACGAGCAGTACTTC. Translation gives CASSLSGPFSYEQYF. This rearrangement joins TRBV27 to TRBJ2-7; D is undetermined. V was clipped by 0 bases and J by 0 bases, with 9 bases between them. The germline gives CDR1 MNHEY, CDR2 SMNVEV (reference sequence). The CDR3 loop spans 15 amino acids.

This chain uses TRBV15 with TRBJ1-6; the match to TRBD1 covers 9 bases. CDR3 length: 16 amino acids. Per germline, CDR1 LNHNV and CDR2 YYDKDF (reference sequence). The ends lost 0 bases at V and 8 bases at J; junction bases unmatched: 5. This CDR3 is CATSRDQGQGDSPLHF. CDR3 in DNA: TGTGCCACCAGCAGAGATCAGGGACAGGGTGATTCACCCCTCCACTTT.